This T cell receptor beta chain is from a study of T cells after yellow fever vaccination. Ten or more counts support this clonotype. MiXCR, run by TCRdb on the 5' RACE reads, gives a single entry per CDR3 protein. The sample consists of about 260,000 distinct CDR3 sequences, around 5.3% of them appearing once. Sequencing was performed on CD4+ T cells sorted from PBMCs, taken on the day of the yellow fever booster vaccination. The receptor's source is a man younger than 35 who received the YFV17D yellow fever vaccine.

The CDR3, as DNA: TGTGCCAGCAGTCCGGACCGCTCGGCTCAGCCCCAGCATTTT. It translates to CASSPDRSAQPQHF. This chain uses TRBV12-3 or TRBV12-4 with TRBJ1-5; D remains ambiguous. This CDR3 region has 14 residues. The ends were cut back, 5 bases at V and 6 bases at J, with 14 bases in the middle.